A single sample gave rise to the 27 T cell receptor beta chains below, sequenced in a study of Ad26.COV2.S vaccination and SARS-CoV-2 variants. Sequenced by immunoSEQ multiplex PCR; TCRdb stores in-frame clones only, minus some. The sample carries 430,000 or so clones, 80% to 95% recorded once. Specified treatment: 15 to 20 received Ad26.COV2.S at low or high dose, single or two shots; several received placebo; per-sample allocation not given. Sampling was done on day 63 after the first vaccine or placebo injection. This sample comprised peripheral blood, obtained in a trial of Ad26.COV2.S vaccine versus placebo. These receptors came from a person aged 18 to 59 who received the Ad26.COV2.S COVID-19 vaccine or a placebo.

The V and J genes are TRBV7-8 and TRBJ2-1, with 10 bases that match TRBD2. The CDR3 is made up of 15 amino acids. Germline V CDR1 and CDR2: SGHVS, FQNEAQ. The V and J ends lost 1 base and 9 bases, in that order; junction bases with no gene match: 6. In DNA, the CDR3 is TGTGCCAGCAGCTTAGTCTCTAGCGGGAGTTTTGAGCAGTTCTTC. It specifies CASSLVSSGSFEQFF.

The rearrangement joins TRBV7-8 to TRBJ2-7; D is perhaps TRBD1 or TRBD2 (5 bases each). CDR3 length: 15 amino acids. Looked up from germline, CDR1 is SGHVS and CDR2 is FQNEAQ. V shed 4 bases and J shed 0 bases, with 13 bases lying between them. DNA of the CDR3: TGTGCCAGCAGCTCGCGCGAGGGGTCCTCCTACGAGCAGTACTTC. This sequence encodes CASSSREGSSYEQYF.

This chain links TRBV6-2 or TRBV6-3 with TRBJ1-2; 8 bases are a match to TRBD1. The V gene end was trimmed by 0 bases and the J gene end by 8 bases; junction bases not matched to a gene: 8. This CDR3 comprises 15 residues. The V gene's germline CDR1 is MNHEY and CDR2 SVGEGT. This CDR3 is CASSYSMDRVGGYTF. The CDR3, as DNA: TGTGCCAGCAGTTACTCGATGGACAGGGTGGGAGGCTACACCTTC.

V is TRBV4-2 and J is TRBJ2-2; tentative D call: TRBD1 (6 bases). Germline loops: CDR1 LGHNA, CDR2 YNFKEQ. V was trimmed by 2 bases and J by 4 bases, leaving 20 bases between them. This CDR3 is built from 18 residues. The CDR3 loop is CASSQQPSDRMITGELFF. The DNA for the CDR3 is TGTGCCAGCAGCCAACAGCCGTCGGACAGAATGATCACCGGGGAGCTGTTTTTT.

The chain recombines TRBV6-1 with TRBJ2-3; D unclear. The CDR3 has 12 amino acids. The germline gives CDR1 MNHNS, CDR2 SASEGT. Trimming cost V 2 bases and J 4 bases, with 4 bases left between them. CDR3 sequence: CASSEIADTQYF. The CDR3 coding sequence is TGTGCCAGCAGTGAAATTGCAGATACGCAGTATTTT.

This clone was counted only a few times. The rearrangement uses TRBV19 and TRBJ2-7; TRBD1 matches at 9 bases. The CDR3 is 13 residues long. Germline CDR1 reads LNHDA; CDR2 reads SQIVND (reference sequence). The trim removed 5 bases at V and 5 bases at J, leaving 4 bases unmatched. The CDR3 reads CASSLRDRDEQYF. For the CDR3, the DNA is TGTGCCAGTAGTCTCCGGGACAGGGACGAGCAGTACTTC.

The genes are TRBV29-1 and TRBJ2-5; 9 bases line up with TRBD1. The CDR3 is made up of 11 amino acids. The germline CDR1 and CDR2 sequences are SQVTM and ANQGSEA. The V segment lost 6 bases and the J segment 5 bases; nucleotides outside the gene matches: 1. The CDR3 bases are TGCAGCGTCGGACAGGGGGAGACCCAGTACTTC. This codes for CSVGQGETQYF.

V is TRBV6-5 and J is TRBJ2-1; 7 bases fit TRBD2. Trimming cost V 6 bases and J 5 bases; bases outside gene matches: 7. This CDR3 comprises 14 residues. Germline V gene lookup returns CDR1 MNHEY and CDR2 SVGAGI. CDR3 amino acids: CASSRGGRDNEQFF. The CDR3 DNA follows: TGTGCCAGCAGCCGGGGTGGGAGGGACAATGAGCAGTTCTTC.

The chain employs TRBV6-5 and TRBJ2-7; 11 bases map to TRBD1. The CDR3 covers 14 residues. After removal of 4 bases from V and 4 bases from J, the junction contained 3 bases not matched to a gene. The V gene's germline CDR1 is MNHEY and CDR2 SVGAGI. The CDR3 here is CASSSRDRGYEQYF. In DNA form, the CDR3 reads TGTGCCAGCAGTTCCAGGGACAGGGGGTACGAGCAGTACTTC.

The gene calls are TRBV6-5 and TRBJ1-1; the match to TRBD1 covers 8 bases. Looked up from germline, CDR1 is MNHEY and CDR2 is SVGAGI. CDR3 length: 13 residues. V trimming: 7 bases; J trimming: 6 bases; junction bases outside the gene matches: 7. The CDR3 region is CASIPDRAAEAFF. The CDR3 DNA reads TGTGCCAGCATCCCGGACAGGGCCGCTGAAGCTTTCTTT.

The chain links TRBV18 to TRBJ1-5; no reliable D call. The CDR3 extends over 16 amino acids. Germline CDR1 is KGHSH and CDR2 is LQKENI. Trimming took off 1 base at V and 1 base at J, with 11 bases between the two ends. The CDR3 loop reads CASSPQESGSNQPQHF. CDR3 sequence (DNA): TGTGCCAGCTCACCACAGGAATCGGGAAGCAATCAGCCCCAGCATTTT. The variable domain in full, with the rest retrieved from reference TRBV18 and TRBJ1-5, is NAGVMQNPRHLVRRRGQEARLRCSPMKGHSHVYWYRQLPEEGLKFMVYLQKENIIDESGMPKERFSAEFPKEGPSILRIQQVVRGDSAAYFCASSPQESGSNQPQHFGDGTRLSIL.

The chain combines TRBV7-2 with TRBJ2-3; 10 positions agree with TRBD2. The CDR3 consists of 14 residues. V shed 5 bases, J shed 6 bases, and the junction held 5 bases outside the gene matches. Per the germline V gene, CDR1 is SGHTA and CDR2 is FQGNSA. CDR3 amino acids: CASSRSGRPDTQYF. CDR3 DNA sequence: TGTGCCAGCAGCCGTAGCGGGAGGCCCGATACGCAGTATTTT.

The chain recombines TRBV29-1 with TRBJ2-2, with no clear D. V dropped 7 bases and J dropped 5 bases, with 14 bases sitting between them. The CDR3 runs 13 residues. Germline V gives CDR1 SQVTM, CDR2 ANQGSEA. CDR3 coding DNA: TGCAGCGGGACCTTTACGGTGACCGGGGAGCTGTTTTTT. Its translation is CSGTFTVTGELFF.

The chain carries TRBV12-3 or TRBV12-4 and TRBJ2-7; D remains ambiguous. Trimming shortened V by 3 bases and J by 6 bases, and 9 bases separated the two germline ends. The CDR3 is 12 residues long. The CDR3 region has the DNA TGTGCCAGCAGTTTGTTCAGGCCCGAGCAGTACTTC. This translates into CASSLFRPEQYF.

The chain links TRBV4-3 to TRBJ2-1; 8 positions agree with TRBD2. Germline trimming cut 3 bases from V and 4 bases from J; bases unmatched to any gene: 14. CDR1 and CDR2 (germline): LGHNA, YSLEER. This CDR3 region has 18 residues. CDR3 DNA sequence: TGCGCCAGCAGCCAGGATTTCTTCCGAGCGGGAGTTTACAATGAGCAGTTCTTC. Its protein product is CASSQDFFRAGVYNEQFF.

J is TRBJ2-3 and V is TRBV7-2, with TRBD1 as a possible D gene (6 bases). This CDR3 comprises 15 residues. CDR1 is SGHTA and CDR2 is FQGNSA in the germline V gene. Trimming took 3 bases from V and 4 from J, leaving 14 bases between them. The CDR3 loop is CASSFRQGLADTQYF. The CDR3 bases are TGTGCCAGCAGCTTCAGGCAGGGGTTAGCAGATACGCAGTATTTT.

This rearrangement joins TRBV27 to TRBJ1-5; 8 bases align to TRBD1. CDR1 is MNHEY, CDR2 SMNVEV, per germline (reference sequence). The CDR3 extends over 16 amino acids. Trimming removed 4 bases from V and 7 bases from J; junction bases left unmatched: 12. The DNA of the CDR3 is TGTGCCAGCAGTTCTCTACCTGGACAGGGAAGGCAGCCCCAGCATTTT. Translated, it gives CASSSLPGQGRQPQHF.

The rearrangement joins TRBV6-4 to TRBJ1-1; 10 positions agree with TRBD1. The CDR3 sequence is 13 residues long. The trim removed 5 bases at V and 4 bases at J, leaving 1 base unmatched. From germline, CDR1 is MRHNA and CDR2 SNTAGT. The CDR3 DNA reads TGTGCCAGCAGTAGGGACAGGGGCACTGAAGCTTTCTTT. Protein sequence: CASSRDRGTEAFF.

The DNA of the CDR3 is TGCAGCGTTGAAAGTCAGGATAATACCGAGCAGTACTTC. Its translation is CSVESQDNTEQYF. The V call is TRBV29-1, the J call TRBJ2-7; no firm D call. CDR1 SQVTM and CDR2 ANQGSEA come from the germline V gene. Trimming stripped 2 bases from V and 6 bases from J, with 14 bases between. CDR3 length: 13 amino acids.

V usage is TRBV7-8 and J usage is TRBJ2-7, with 8 bases matching TRBD1. V trimming: 3 bases; J trimming: 3 bases; junction bases outside the gene matches: 4. The CDR3 loop spans 14 amino acids. Germline V gives CDR1 SGHVS, CDR2 FQNEAQ. Here the CDR3 reads CASSFGTGHYEQYF. CDR3 nucleotide sequence: TGTGCCAGCAGCTTTGGGACAGGCCACTACGAGCAGTACTTC.

The chain couples TRBV2 to TRBJ2-3; D perhaps matches TRBD1 (6 bases). The CDR3 extends over 16 amino acids. CDR1 is SNHLY, CDR2 FYNNEI, per germline. The germline V and J ends were trimmed by 5 bases and 6 bases, with 21 bases remaining between them. CDR3 DNA sequence: TGTGCCAGCAGTAAAACCGGGACACCTATCGTGGATACGCAGTATTTT. Protein: CASSKTGTPIVDTQYF.

The V and J genes are TRBV7-9 and TRBJ1-2; unclear D gene. Germline V CDR1 and CDR2: SEHNR, FQNEAQ (reference sequence). The CDR3 is 16 residues long. Deletions cut 5 bases from V and 2 bases from J, with 18 bases between. Here the CDR3 DNA reads TGTGCCAGCAGCCCCGCGGAAGGCAGTGGGAACTATGGCTACACCTTC. This translates into CASSPAEGSGNYGYTF.

DNA of the CDR3: TGTGCCAGCAGGGACTCCGGGACAGGGGGCTGGTCACCCCTCCACTTT. Its translation is CASRDSGTGGWSPLHF. The chain uses TRBV28 and TRBJ1-6; 12 bases fit TRBD1. The germline V gene has CDR1 MDHEN and CDR2 SYDVKM. The V and J ends lost 6 bases and 10 bases, in that order; junction bases with no gene match: 10. CDR3 length: 16 residues.

The V and J genes are TRBV12-5 and TRBJ2-5, with 7 positions matching TRBD2. Looked up from germline, CDR1 is LGHNT and CDR2 is FRNRAP. This CDR3 is built from 13 residues. The trim removed 3 bases at V and 7 bases at J, leaving 5 bases unmatched. The CDR3 DNA reads TGTGCTAGTGGTTTCGGACTAGGACGGACCCAGTACTTC. It yields the protein CASGFGLGRTQYF.

V is TRBV5-1 and J is TRBJ2-2; 7 positions match TRBD2. This CDR3 is 15 amino acids long. V trimming: 4 bases; J trimming: 0 bases; junction bases outside the gene matches: 3. Per germline, CDR1 SGHRS and CDR2 YFSETQ. The CDR3 region has the DNA TGCGCCAGCAGCCCGCTAGCGGCGAACACCGGGGAGCTGTTTTTT. It yields the protein CASSPLAANTGELFF.

V usage is TRBV4-3 and J usage is TRBJ2-7; tentative D call: TRBD2 (5 bases). This CDR3 spans 16 amino acids. Germline assignment: CDR1 LGHNA and CDR2 YSLEER. V gave up 1 base and J gave up 3 bases, with 16 bases separating them. The chain's CDR3 is CASSQVYRRADYEQYF. The CDR3 coding sequence is TGCGCCAGCAGCCAAGTTTATCGGCGGGCGGACTACGAGCAGTACTTC.

The rearrangement joins TRBV6-5 to TRBJ2-7; 13 bases line up with TRBD2. Germline V gene lookup returns CDR1 MNHEY and CDR2 SVGAGI. The CDR3 runs 15 residues. Trimming at V came to 2 bases and at J to 5 bases, leaving 3 bases not matched to a gene. CDR3 region: CASSYTGLAGNEQYF. DNA for the CDR3: TGTGCCAGCAGTTACACGGGACTAGCGGGAAACGAGCAGTACTTC.